This T cell receptor beta chain was obtained from a study of CD8 T cells in ankylosing spondylitis. The CDR3 has 15 amino acids. The germline V gene has CDR1 SGHAT and CDR2 FQNNGV. J gave up 3 bases and V 5 bases, and 6 bases lay outside the gene matches. Quantitative 5'-RACE was performed with molecular barcodes, and it yielded the TCR beta libraries. TCRdb analysed the 5' RACE reads with MiXCR anew, one entry per CDR3 protein. Among just over 150,000 distinct CDR3 sequences listed, around 20% were seen once. The sequence was obtained from a male donor with ankylosing spondylitis or in good health (not recorded which). The sample was blood, either unsorted or a sorted T cell fraction (not recorded which). V is TRBV11-2 and J is TRBJ2-3; 9 bases are shared with TRBD2. The CDR3 nucleotides read TGTGCCAGCAGCCCCGCGGGAGGGGGGACAGATACGCAGTATTTT. Translated: CASSPAGGGTDTQYF. The variable domain in full, with the rest retrieved from reference TRBV11-2 and TRBJ2-3, is EAGVAQSPRYKIIEKRQSVAFWCNPISGHATLYWYQQILGQGPKLLIQFQNNGVVDDSQLPKDRFSAERLKGVDSTLKIQPAKLEDSAVYLCASSPAGGGTDTQYFGPGTRLTVL.